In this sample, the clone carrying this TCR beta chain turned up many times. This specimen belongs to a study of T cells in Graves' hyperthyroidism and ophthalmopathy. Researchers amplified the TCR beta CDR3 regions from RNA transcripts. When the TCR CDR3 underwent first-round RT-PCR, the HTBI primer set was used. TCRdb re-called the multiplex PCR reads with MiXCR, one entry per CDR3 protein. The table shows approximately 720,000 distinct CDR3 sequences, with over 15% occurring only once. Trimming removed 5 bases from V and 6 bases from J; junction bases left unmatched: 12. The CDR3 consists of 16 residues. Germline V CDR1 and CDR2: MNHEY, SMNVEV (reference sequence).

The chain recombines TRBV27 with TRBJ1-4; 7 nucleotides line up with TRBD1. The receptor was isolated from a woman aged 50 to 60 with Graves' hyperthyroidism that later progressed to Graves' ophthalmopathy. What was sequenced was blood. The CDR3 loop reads CASSPLRQGRDEKLFF. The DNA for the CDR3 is TGTGCCAGCAGTCCGTTACGACAGGGAAGGGATGAAAAACTGTTTTTT.